This TCR beta chain is drawn from a study of T-cell reconstitution after alpha-beta-depleted transplantation in children. The germline V gene has CDR1 SGHRS and CDR2 YFSETQ. This CDR3 spans 13 amino acids. V gave up 6 bases and J gave up 6 bases, with 15 bases separating them. This clonotype showed up just a few times. Library preparation (for TCRbeta) was performed with unique molecular identifiers. TCRdb processed the PCR reads anew with MiXCR; each CDR3 protein has one entry. Altogether about 500,000 distinct CDR3 sequences are present, 30% to 35% being singletons, with the ten largest covering about 2.3%.

The TCR was taken from a human donor who donated a stem cell graft to a child with aplastic anemia. Sequencing was performed on PBMCs from the stem cell graft donor, taken from the stem cell graft. This rearrangement joins TRBV5-1 to TRBJ2-5, with a weak D call TRBD2 (6 bases). DNA for the CDR3: TGCGCCAGCATCGATGCGGGAAGGAAGACCCAGTACTTC. It specifies CASIDAGRKTQYF.